These T cell receptor beta chains were read from a single sample in a study of blood T cell repertoires in COVID-19. Clones were sequenced by immunoSEQ multiplex PCR, and TCRdb holds only the in-frame ones, with some missing. The table records about 160,000 clones, roughly four fifths of them present only once. Sequenced material: peripheral blood. The origin of the receptors is an elderly woman with acute or convalescent COVID-19. The CDR3 runs from the conserved cysteine through the conserved F or W. The D gene is left open where the match is weak. Clone size is given for some rows only: seen once, a few or many times, or a class if the clone is expanded.

. TRBJ2-3 TRBV5-5 once TGTGCCAGCAGCCTGGCGGGGAACCCCACAGATACGCAGTATTTT CASSLAGNPTDTQYF
. TRBJ1-1 TRBV6-2/TRBV6-3 . TGTGCCAGCAGTTACTCCGGGACACCTGCGGCTTTCTTT CASSYSGTPAAFF
. TRBJ2-1 TRBV12-3/TRBV12-4 few TGTGCCAGCAGTAGGACAAGGGCCGATGAGCAGTTCTTC CASSRTRADEQFF
. TRBJ1-3 TRBV6-5 . TGTGCCAGCAGCCGTTGGGGCGGCTCGGGAAACACCATATATTTT CASSRWGGSGNTIYF
TRBD2 TRBJ2-1 TRBV7-2 . TGTGCCAGCAGCTTATGGCTAGCGGGTCGCAATGAGCAGTTCTTC CASSLWLAGRNEQFF
TRBD1 TRBJ1-1 TRBV25-1 . TGTGCCAGCAGTGAACCGGGACAGGGAACTGAAGCTTTCTTT CASSEPGQGTEAFF
TRBD1 TRBJ1-4 TRBV6-6 . TGTGCCAGCCGCAGACAGGGGTGGGGTGAAAAACTGTTTTTT CASRRQGWGEKLFF
TRBD2 TRBJ2-1 TRBV7-2 . TGTGCCAGCAGCTCAGGACTAGCGGGCTCAACTTACAATGAGCAGTTCTTC CASSSGLAGSTYNEQFF
. TRBJ1-4 TRBV30 once TGTGCCTGGAGTGATGGTGTAGATGAAAAACTGTTTTTT CAWSDGVDEKLFF
. TRBJ1-4 TRBV18 . TGTGCCAGCTCACCTTTGCGGGGTCCTAATGAAAAACTGTTTTTT CASSPLRGPNEKLFF
. TRBJ1-2 TRBV2 once TGTGCCAGCAGGGATCGAACGTATCTGGCGCGGCCTAACTATGGCTACACCTTC CASRDRTYLARPNYGYTF
. TRBJ2-7 TRBV2 . TGTGCCAGCGGGTTGGGGGCTCTTTACGAGCAGTACTTC CASGLGALYEQYF
. TRBJ1-2 TRBV6-5 . TGTGCCAGCAGCAGCCTCTATGACATGCGCGGCTACACCTTC CASSSLYDMRGYTF
. TRBJ1-5 TRBV12-3/TRBV12-4 . TGTGCCAGCAGTTTGTCAGGAAGGCAGCCCCAGCATTTT CASSLSGRQPQHF
. TRBJ2-7 TRBV6-2/TRBV6-3 once TGTGCCAGCAGTCCCTTCAGGGGAAGCTCCTACGAGCAGTACTTC CASSPFRGSSYEQYF
. TRBJ1-4 TRBV3-1/TRBV3-2 . TGTGCCAGCAGCCAGATGGACTCGGGTGAAAAACTGTTTTTT CASSQMDSGEKLFF